The clone carrying this TCR beta chain was seen ten or more times. The target antigen is unknown. RNA transcripts yielded amplified TCR beta CDR3 regions. First-round RT-PCR targeting the TCR CDR3 was performed with the HTBI primer set. TCRdb passed the multiplex PCR reads through MiXCR, listing each CDR3 protein once. The repertoire includes under 450,000 distinct CDR3 sequences, 15% to 18% of them detected once, and approximately 8% sits in the top ten. The data are from a study of T cells in Graves' hyperthyroidism and ophthalmopathy. Study conclusions and caveats: Most expanded thyroid clonotypes above 0.001 recurred in blood.

V lost 6 bases to trimming and J lost 4 bases, with 14 bases between them. CDR1 and CDR2 (germline): KGHSH, LQKENI. The CDR3 contains 14 residues. On the basis of clinical symptoms, serum thyroxine and TRAb, thyroid ultrasound and orbital computed tomography, diagnoses were made. The J gene is TRBJ2-3, the V gene TRBV18; D uncertain. Sequencing was performed on blood. The source is a woman aged 18 to 35 with Graves' hyperthyroidism. Here the CDR3 DNA reads TGTGCCAGCTCGCCGCGAGTCGGATCAGATACGCAGTATTTT. It yields the protein CASSPRVGSDTQYF.